Sequencing of this T cell receptor (beta chain) was carried out in a study of blood T cell repertoires in COVID-19. As for the study in general: COVID-19 samples, acute and convalescent, were from the United States, Italy and Spain. In each case, the material was cDNA or gDNA derived from T cells, B-cell-depleted T cells, or PBMCs.

Germline V gene sequence: CDR1 SGDLS, CDR2 YYNGEE. The CDR3 loop spans 16 amino acids. The junction had 10 bases not matched to a gene; V was cut back by 0 bases and J by 5 bases. In the original workflow: Estimated nucleated cell counts came from reference gene primer amplification. Libraries were prepared by immunoSEQ multiplex PCR; TCRdb keeps only in-frame clonotypes and omits some of them. D and trimming were read from the DNA, whereas the V and J calls and clone size are those reported in that table. The data contain 140,000 to 150,000 clones, about nine tenths of them singletons. Cohorts were determined from participant-reported clinical history.

The genes are TRBV9 and TRBJ1-2; 7 nucleotides match TRBD1. This TCR came from a man over 45 who had recovered from COVID-19. Sequenced material: PBMCs or T cells enriched from blood (not recorded which). CDR3 coding DNA: TGTGCCAGCAGCGTAGGGACAGGCGGTTACGAGTATGGCTACACCTTC. Residues: CASSVGTGGYEYGYTF.